Sequencing of this T cell receptor (beta chain) was carried out in a study of cytomegalovirus exposure and HLA in healthy donors. Primers for the PCR totalled 60 Vbeta and 13 Jbeta. Sequenced by immunoSEQ multiplex PCR; TCRdb stores in-frame clones only, minus some. The sample has over 150,000 clones, about four fifths seen once. General study points: Later analysis suggested links between common viral pathogens and several top significant clusters. An analysis was carried out at a later point. It showed that HLA-associated TCR beta chains were more clonally expanded than equally common non-associated chains.

The germline CDR1 and CDR2 sequences are SGDLS and YYNGEE. The CDR3 spans 18 residues. J was trimmed by 6 bases and V by 4 bases; bases with no gene match: 17. As regards this clone: Its specificity is unknown.

The chain links TRBV9 to TRBJ1-1; 11 bases fit TRBD1. The specimen sequenced was PBMCs. The sequence was obtained from a boy between 2 and 15 years old in good health and CMV-seronegative. Here the CDR3 reads CASSPSVGDRGMGSEAFF. In DNA form, the CDR3 reads TGTGCCAGCAGCCCCTCGGTTGGGGACAGGGGGATGGGCTCTGAAGCTTTCTTT.